Detailed here is one T cell receptor (beta chain). Its antigen is undetermined. A read error may explain this, as a much larger clone is one base away. This sample was taken from a study of metastatic and nonmetastatic thyroid tumors. For the study at large: Repertoires of blood and of tissue (tumor or nodule) from malignant and benign thyroid patients were compared. The study's findings and limits: Benign nodules were reported to have significantly lower TCR beta diversity than malignant thyroid tumors, in blood and tumor.

Study processing details: Researchers built a distant-metastasis classifier for papillary thyroid cancer that drew on CDR3 differences across clinicopathological groups. TCRdb re-called the PCR reads through MiXCR. The V and J calls were determined by TCRdb, not by the authors. Of under 40,000 clones in the sample, approximately 18% were seen once. This CDR3 has 13 residues. The germline gives CDR1 ENHRY, CDR2 SYGVKD. Trimming cost V 8 bases and J 6 bases, with 15 bases left between them. Each patient came to thyroid surgery without any prior treatment (of any kind). The specimen was blood. This clonotype originated in a male donor with papillary thyroid cancer or a benign thyroid nodule (not recorded which). Some clones in this sample may be carry-over from other donors' samples. The chain uses TRBV10-3 and TRBJ2-3; D is unclear. The DNA of the CDR3 is TGTGCCATCCGAGAGTGGGATAGTGATACGCAGTATTTT. Protein: CAIREWDSDTQYF.